The 21 T cell receptor beta chains presented below share a single source sample, sequenced in a study of early T cells in non-severe SARS-CoV-2 infection. TCRdb itself ran the 5' RACE reads through MiXCR, one entry per CDR3 protein. Among roughly 60,000 distinct CDR3 sequences, 7% to 8% were seen once, and the ten largest hold about 3.7%. The sequencing sample was made of whole blood. The receptor set was obtained from an adult who was a healthcare worker with PCR-confirmed SARS-CoV-2 infection or an uninfected control (not recorded which).

The gene calls are TRBV11-1 and TRBJ2-1, with 7 nucleotides matching TRBD1. Germline CDR1 reads SGHAT; CDR2 reads FQDESV (reference sequence). Trimming cost V 0 bases and J 6 bases; bases outside gene matches: 5. The CDR3 sequence is 15 residues long. CDR3 coding DNA: TGTGCCAGCAGCTTAGCCAAAACAGGGGTCAATGAGCAGTTCTTC. Its translation is CASSLAKTGVNEQFF.

In the case of this clonotype: The germline gene is not matched at one end of the junction; a read error may be the cause. The gene calls are TRBV2 and TRBJ1-1; the D is unclear. The CDR3 length is 15 residues. In germline, CDR1 is SNHLY, CDR2 FYNNEI. The CDR3 nucleotides are TGTGCCAGCAGCGAAGCCCGCGGATTAGGGACTGAAGCTTTCTTT. It specifies CASSEARGLGTEAFF.

The chain carries TRBV3-1 and TRBJ2-7; D unresolved. There are 12 residues in the CDR3. Germline CDR1 LGHDT, CDR2 YNNKEL (reference sequence). Trimming took 4 bases from V and 6 from J, leaving 10 bases between them. The CDR3, as DNA: TGTGCCAGCAGCCCTGGATGGGCCGAGCAGTACTTC. Protein: CASSPGWAEQYF.

This clonotype was counted between two and nine times. This rearrangement joins TRBV19 to TRBJ2-3, with 8 bases fitting TRBD1. The CDR3 loop spans 15 amino acids. After removal of 3 bases from V and 4 bases from J, the junction contained 6 bases not matched to a gene. Per the germline V gene, CDR1 is LNHDA and CDR2 is SQIVND (reference sequence). The CDR3 here is CASSMDRAGADTQYF. The CDR3 DNA reads TGTGCCAGTAGTATGGACAGGGCTGGAGCAGATACGCAGTATTTT. Complete variable domain (other parts from reference TRBV19 and TRBJ2-3): DGGITQSPKYLFRKEGQNVTLSCEQNLNHDAMYWYRQDPGQGLRLIYYSQIVNDFQKGDIAEGYSVSREKKESFPLTVTSAQKNPTAFYLCASSMDRAGADTQYFGPGTRLTVL.

The gene calls are TRBV30 and TRBJ1-5; D remains ambiguous. The CDR3 has 12 residues. Germline values: CDR1 GTSNPN, CDR2 SVGIG (reference sequence). V lost 1 base to trimming and J lost 5 bases, with 6 bases between them. CDR3 coding DNA: TGTGCCTGGAGTGCGGTGTATCAGCCCCAGCATTTT. Protein product: CAWSAVYQPQHF.

This clonotype was seen more than once but under ten times. J is TRBJ2-5 and V is TRBV2, with unresolved D. The CDR3 is 15 residues long. Germline CDR1 is SNHLY and CDR2 is FYNNEI. V lost 4 bases to trimming and J lost 2 bases, with 14 bases between them. CDR3 DNA: TGTGCCAGCAGTGTATCACGCACCGTTCAAGAGACCCAGTACTTC. Protein sequence: CASSVSRTVQETQYF.

The chain has TRBV7-3 and TRBJ1-3; 9 nucleotides agree with TRBD1. The ends lost 5 bases at V and 0 bases at J; junction bases unmatched: 17. The CDR3 covers 20 residues. Germline V gene lookup returns CDR1 SGHTA and CDR2 FQGTGA. CDR3 residues: CASSPTGRSGTGSSGNTIYF. The CDR3 nucleotides are TGTGCCAGCAGCCCGACGGGGCGTTCCGGGACAGGGAGCTCTGGAAACACCATATATTTT.

The table lists this clonotype with many counts. CDR3 residues: CSVARIAEAFF. The CDR3 nucleotides read TGCAGCGTTGCGCGTATAGCTGAAGCTTTCTTT. V gene TRBV29-1 combines with J gene TRBJ1-1; D gene ambiguous. Trimming cost V 4 bases and J 6 bases, with 9 bases left between them. This CDR3 spans 11 amino acids. The germline V gene encodes CDR1 SQVTM and CDR2 ANQGSEA. Variable domain in full (rest from reference TRBV29-1 and TRBJ1-1): SAVISQKPSRDICQRGTSLTIQCQVDSQVTMMFWYRQQPGQSLTLIATANQGSEATYESGFVIDKFPISRPNLTFSTLTVSNMSPEDSSIYLCSVARIAEAFFGQGTRLTVV.

This clonotype appeared a few times. This chain links TRBV7-9 with TRBJ2-7; tentative D call: TRBD1 (5 bases). CDR3 length: 13 residues. V was clipped by 6 bases and J by 3 bases, with 12 bases between them. Germline loops: CDR1 SEHNR, CDR2 FQNEAQ (reference sequence). The CDR3 nucleotides are TGTGCCAGCAGGTCTCAGGACATCTACGAGCAGTACTTC. It translates to CASRSQDIYEQYF. Full variable domain (rest looked up from reference TRBV7-9 and TRBJ2-7): DTGVSQNPRHKITKRGQNVTFRCDPISEHNRLYWYRQTLGQGPEFLTYFQNEAQLEKSRLLSDRFSAERPKGSFSTLEIQRTEQGDSAMYLCASRSQDIYEQYFGPGTRLTVT.

This clonotype was seen ten or more times. The chain combines TRBV7-8 with TRBJ2-1; 10 nucleotides line up with TRBD1. V shed 5 bases and J 7 bases; nucleotides not matched to a gene: 8. The V gene's germline CDR1 is SGHVS and CDR2 FQNEAQ. CDR3 length equals 15 residues. The CDR3 loop reads CASSVGRTGGNEQFF. The CDR3 region has the DNA TGTGCCAGCAGCGTAGGCCGGACAGGGGGTAATGAGCAGTTCTTC.

This clonotype was seen repeatedly, ten times or more. The CDR3 is CASSLVRRGTGELFF. The CDR3 DNA is TGTGCCAGCAGCTTAGTAAGGCGGGGCACCGGGGAGCTGTTTTTT. The V call is TRBV7-2, the J call TRBJ2-2; weak D call: TRBD2 (6 bases). The CDR3 is 15 residues long. The germline gives CDR1 SGHTA, CDR2 FQGNSA. Trimming shortened V by 1 base and J by 4 bases, and 10 bases separated the two germline ends. The full variable domain, its missing parts supplied by reference TRBV7-2 and TRBJ2-2, is GAGVSQSPSNKVTEKGKDVELRCDPISGHTALYWYRQSLGQGLEFLIYFQGNSAPDKSGLPSDRFSAERTGGSVSTLTIQRTQQEDSAVYLCASSLVRRGTGELFFGEGSRLTVL.

This clonotype was counted at least ten times. This rearrangement joins TRBV28 to TRBJ2-7; 12 bases agree with TRBD2. Per germline, CDR1 MDHEN and CDR2 SYDVKM. This CDR3 spans 16 amino acids. With 6 bases clipped from V and 3 bases from J, the junction kept 9 bases outside the gene matches. The CDR3 loop is CASSPRLAGVDYEQYF. DNA of the CDR3: TGTGCCAGCAGCCCTCGACTAGCGGGGGTGGACTACGAGCAGTACTTC.

This clonotype appeared many times. V is TRBV19 and J is TRBJ2-3; 7 bases are a match to TRBD2. The CDR3 has 15 residues. Germline V gives CDR1 LNHDA, CDR2 SQIVND (reference sequence). V shed 4 bases and J 3 bases; nucleotides not matched to a gene: 7. CDR3 sequence: CASSRTRPWTDTQYF. The DNA for the CDR3 is TGTGCCAGTAGTAGGACTAGGCCTTGGACAGATACGCAGTATTTT.

This clonotype appeared many times. The genes are TRBV7-3 and TRBJ1-5; 7 positions agree with TRBD1. The length of the CDR3 is 13 residues. Looked up from germline, CDR1 is SGHTA and CDR2 is FQGTGA. The V gene end was trimmed by 8 bases and the J gene end by 3 bases; junction bases not matched to a gene: 4. CDR3 nucleotide sequence: TGTGCCAGCTCCAAGGGGGCCAATCAGCCCCAGCATTTT. Its translation: CASSKGANQPQHF.

The sample holds a few counts of this clonotype. The genes are TRBV28 and TRBJ2-2, with a tentative D call TRBD2 (5 bases). There are 16 residues in the CDR3. V was shortened by 2 bases and J by 4 bases, with 14 bases between the two germline ends. The V gene's germline CDR1 is MDHEN and CDR2 SYDVKM. The CDR3 region is CASSLVSRGSTGELFF. The DNA for the CDR3 is TGTGCCAGCAGTTTAGTTAGCCGAGGGTCCACCGGGGAGCTGTTTTTT.

This clonotype was seen many times. The V gene is TRBV6-4, the J gene TRBJ2-7, with D uncertain. CDR3 size: 18 residues. V lost 0 bases and J 2 bases, leaving 20 bases between the germline ends. Germline loops: CDR1 MRHNA, CDR2 SNTAGT. CDR3 protein: CASSDSIQTEWTAYEQYF. CDR3 nucleotides: TGTGCCAGCAGTGACTCGATTCAGACCGAGTGGACGGCCTACGAGCAGTACTTC.

The table lists this clonotype with a few counts. The gene calls are TRBV2 and TRBJ2-3; maybe TRBD2 (5 bases). This CDR3 contains 15 residues. V lost 6 bases and J lost 1, with 14 bases in between. Per germline, CDR1 SNHLY and CDR2 FYNNEI. The CDR3 spells CASRADQRRTDTQYF. The DNA of the CDR3 is TGTGCCAGCAGGGCGGATCAGCGGCGCACAGATACGCAGTATTTT.

This clonotype was detected a few times. The gene calls are TRBV7-2 and TRBJ1-3, with D possibly matching TRBD1 (5 bases). V was pared by 8 bases and J by 0 bases, with 11 bases between. Germline V CDR1 and CDR2: SGHTA, FQGNSA. The CDR3 is 14 residues long. Here the CDR3 DNA reads TGTGCCAGCGGCGGGCAGGGCTCTGGAAACACCATATATTTT. Translating it yields CASGGQGSGNTIYF.

This clonotype has just a few counts. The rearrangement joins TRBV12-3 or TRBV12-4 to TRBJ2-1; D call uncertain. V was pared by 0 bases and J by 6 bases, with 9 bases between. The CDR3 loop spans 14 amino acids. CDR3 nucleotide sequence: TGTGCCAGCAGTTTAGCGGGATGGGTCAATGAGCAGTTCTTC. Protein sequence: CASSLAGWVNEQFF.

This clonotype was counted between two and nine times. The rearrangement uses TRBV3-1 and TRBJ1-5; 7 bases fit TRBD1. CDR3 length: 15 amino acids. The ends lost 3 bases at V and 2 bases at J; junction bases unmatched: 4. Germline V gives CDR1 LGHDT, CDR2 YNNKEL (reference sequence). The CDR3 sequence: CASSQGQWGNQPQHF. Here the CDR3 DNA reads TGTGCCAGCAGCCAGGGACAGTGGGGCAATCAGCCCCAGCATTTT.

V gene TRBV20-1 combines with J gene TRBJ2-7; 11 bases are shared with TRBD1. Looked up from germline, CDR1 is DFQATT and CDR2 is SNEGSKA (reference sequence). The CDR3 has 13 amino acids. The V gene end was trimmed by 6 bases and the J gene end by 2 bases; junction bases not matched to a gene: 3. CDR3 nucleotides: TGCAGTGCCGGACAGGGGGCAACCTACGAGCAGTACTTC. This sequence encodes CSAGQGATYEQYF.